This passage covers 25 T cell receptor beta chains from one sample sequenced in a study of cytomegalovirus exposure and HLA in healthy donors. PCR used 60 Vbeta primers and 13 Jbeta primers. Sequenced by immunoSEQ multiplex PCR; TCRdb stores in-frame clones only, minus some. Its table records some 39,000 clones. Sequencing was carried out using PBMCs. The receptors here all came from a man younger than 45 in good health and CMV-seronegative.

V is TRBV6-1 and J is TRBJ2-3, with 9 bases matching TRBD2. Germline CDR1 is MNHNS and CDR2 is SASEGT. The CDR3 contains 18 residues. Unmatched junction bases numbered 10, after V lost 0 bases and J lost 3 bases. This chain's CDR3 is CASSEAVRRGGRTDTQYF. In DNA, the CDR3 is TGTGCCAGCAGTGAAGCCGTCCGGCGGGGGGGCCGAACAGATACGCAGTATTTT.

This chain connects TRBV6-1 to TRBJ1-6, with D possibly TRBD1 on 6 matching bases. The length of the CDR3 is 15 residues. CDR1 and CDR2 (germline): MNHNS, SASEGT. The V and J ends lost 10 bases and 0 bases respectively, with 13 bases between them. In DNA, the CDR3 is TGTGCCACCGACAGGACGAGCTCCTATAATTCACCCCTCCACTTT. Amino acids: CATDRTSSYNSPLHF.

The rearrangement links TRBV18 to TRBJ1-1, with D hard to call. Germline-derived CDR1 and CDR2 are KGHSH and LQKENI. Trimming shortened V by 6 bases and J by 3 bases, and 8 bases separated the two germline ends. The CDR3 contains 12 residues. The CDR3 DNA sequence: TGTGCCAGCTCCGAAGCCTACACTGAAGCTTTCTTT. It specifies CASSEAYTEAFF.

The chain carries TRBV9 and TRBJ2-5; tentatively, D is TRBD1 (6 bases). This CDR3 has 15 amino acids. V gave up 0 bases and J gave up 3 bases, with 12 bases separating them. Germline assignment: CDR1 SGDLS and CDR2 YYNGEE. The CDR3: CASSVEERGKETQYF. CDR3 in DNA: TGTGCCAGCAGCGTAGAAGAAAGGGGGAAAGAGACCCAGTACTTC.

The CDR3 DNA reads as TGTGCCAGCAGTTACTCCAAGGGGGCCGGCGGGGAGCTGTTTTTT. It specifies CASSYSKGAGGELFF. The chain combines TRBV6-6 with TRBJ2-2, with TRBD1 matching over 7 bases. There are 15 residues in the CDR3. Germline V gives CDR1 MNHNY, CDR2 SVGAGI (reference sequence). V lost 0 bases and J lost 7; bases outside the gene matches: 5.

The CDR3 DNA reads TGCGCCAGCAGCCTACGCGGGGTCCGCACAGATACGCAGTATTTT. Amino acid sequence: CASSLRGVRTDTQYF. The rearrangement joins TRBV5-1 to TRBJ2-3; D perhaps matches TRBD2 (6 bases). Trimming pared 4 bases from V and 1 base from J, leaving 13 bases between. The V gene's germline CDR1 is SGHRS and CDR2 YFSETQ. The CDR3 extends over 15 amino acids. The variable domain in full, completed from reference TRBV5-1 and TRBJ2-3, reads KAGVTQTPRYLIKTRGQQVTLSCSPISGHRSVSWYQQTPGQGLQFLFEYFSETQRNKGNFPGRFSGRQFSNSRSEMNVSTLELGDSALYLCASSLRGVRTDTQYFGPGTRLTVL.

The chain combines TRBV18 with TRBJ2-7; the match to TRBD2 covers 7 bases. Losses at the gene ends were 3 bases for V and 3 bases for J; bases not matched to a gene: 11. The CDR3 sequence is 16 residues long. Germline CDR1 KGHSH, CDR2 LQKENI. CDR3 sequence reads: CASSPTLGDYIYEQYF. The DNA for the CDR3 is TGTGCCAGCTCACCGACTTTGGGGGACTACATCTACGAGCAGTACTTC.

In DNA, the CDR3 is TGTGCCTGTGGGCAGGTTAATGAAAAACTGTTTTTT. Encoded protein: CACGQVNEKLFF. The V call is TRBV19, the J call TRBJ1-4; no definite D call. From germline, CDR1 is LNHDA and CDR2 SQIVND (reference sequence). With 11 bases removed from V and 4 bases from J, the gap between germline ends came to 11 bases. The CDR3 contains 12 residues.

The chain recombines TRBV28 with TRBJ1-2, with D maybe TRBD1 (5 bases). The CDR3 sequence is 11 residues long. The V end was cut by 8 bases, the J end by 2 bases, with 6 bases between. Germline CDR1 MDHEN, CDR2 SYDVKM. The CDR3 region is CASRQNYGYTF. The DNA for the CDR3 is TGTGCCAGCCGACAGAACTATGGCTACACCTTC.

This sequence joins TRBV7-9 and TRBJ1-4; TRBD1 agrees at 10 bases. The V and J ends lost 4 bases and 4 bases, in that order; junction bases with no gene match: 3. CDR1 is SEHNR, CDR2 FQNEAQ, per germline (reference sequence). There are 15 residues in the CDR3. The CDR3 is CASSSGQGINEKLFF. Written as DNA, the CDR3 is TGTGCCAGCAGCTCGGGACAGGGGATTAATGAAAAACTGTTTTTT.

The V and J genes are TRBV4-1 and TRBJ2-3; TRBD1 is a possible D gene (6 bases). From germline, CDR1 is MGHRA and CDR2 YSYEKL. The CDR3 is made up of 16 amino acids. Deletions cut 3 bases from V and 2 bases from J, with 15 bases between. This CDR3 reads CASSHYPRQDTDTQYF. The CDR3 DNA is TGCGCCAGCAGCCACTATCCTAGACAGGACACAGATACGCAGTATTTT.

This rearrangement joins TRBV9 to TRBJ1-2, with no clear D. The CDR3 is 14 residues long. Trimming took 0 bases from V and 5 from J, leaving 11 bases between them. Germline V lookup: CDR1 SGDLS, CDR2 YYNGEE. The CDR3 is CASSVDPQWYGYTF. In DNA, the CDR3 is TGTGCCAGCAGCGTAGATCCACAATGGTATGGCTACACCTTC.

V usage is TRBV6-5 and J usage is TRBJ2-5, with D possibly being TRBD2 (5 bases). The CDR3 has 14 amino acids. CDR1 MNHEY and CDR2 SVGAGI come from the germline V gene. The V end lost 4 bases, the J end lost 1 base, and 10 bases lay between the germline ends. The CDR3 reads CASSLTNSQETQYF. Written as DNA, the CDR3 is TGTGCCAGCAGTTTGACTAATTCCCAAGAGACCCAGTACTTC.

The J gene is TRBJ2-6, the V gene TRBV6-1, with 12 bases identical to TRBD1. The CDR3 sequence is 17 residues long. Per germline, CDR1 MNHNS and CDR2 SASEGT. Trimming removed 4 bases from V and 3 bases from J; junction bases left unmatched: 4. CDR3 residues: CASSGGQGARGANVLTF. In DNA form, the CDR3 reads TGTGCCAGCAGTGGGGGACAGGGGGCGCGTGGGGCCAACGTCCTGACTTTC.

The CDR3 protein is CASSLDGTGGGGYTF. The DNA for the CDR3 is TGTGCCAGCAGCTTAGATGGGACAGGGGGCGGTGGCTACACCTTC. This chain joins TRBV7-9 and TRBJ1-2; 12 bases map to TRBD1. The length of the CDR3 is 15 residues. The germline V gene has CDR1 SEHNR and CDR2 FQNEAQ (reference sequence). With V trimmed by 1 base and J by 7 bases, 4 bases remained unmatched.

The chain joins TRBV7-8 to TRBJ2-1; TRBD2 matches at 7 bases. The CDR3 has 15 residues. Germline V gene sequence: CDR1 SGHVS, CDR2 FQNEAQ. The ends lost 4 bases at V and 6 bases at J; junction bases unmatched: 9. CDR3 coding DNA: TGTGCCAGCAGCTCCTTAAGGAGGGAGGGCAATGAGCAGTTCTTC. Its protein product is CASSSLRREGNEQFF.

CDR3 sequence: CASSVTSGGSYEQYF. The CDR3 DNA sequence: TGTGCCAGCAGCGTCACTAGCGGGGGGTCCTACGAGCAGTACTTC. The chain recombines TRBV11-2 with TRBJ2-7; 12 bases line up with TRBD2. The V gene end was trimmed by 5 bases and the J gene end by 1 base; junction bases not matched to a gene: 3. The CDR3 is 15 residues long. Germline V gene data show CDR1 as SGHAT and CDR2 as FQNNGV.

V gene TRBV29-1 combines with J gene TRBJ1-1; D is unclear. The CDR3 is 14 amino acids. CDR1 and CDR2 (germline): SQVTM, ANQGSEA. The V end was cut by 6 bases, the J end by 9 bases, with 23 bases between. This CDR3 is CSVHPPTAGGKAFF. In DNA, the CDR3 is TGCAGCGTCCACCCCCCCACAGCCGGAGGGAAAGCTTTCTTT.

The rearrangement uses TRBV19 and TRBJ2-2; 7 positions match TRBD2. After removal of 4 bases from V and 4 bases from J, the junction contained 6 bases not matched to a gene. CDR1 LNHDA and CDR2 SQIVND come from the germline V gene (reference sequence). This CDR3 comprises 15 residues. The CDR3 bases are TGTGCCAGTAGTACGGGCGGGAGTTTCACCGGGGAGCTGTTTTTT. Protein sequence: CASSTGGSFTGELFF.

CDR3 sequence reads: CASRDITGGAYGYTF. CDR3 in DNA: TGTGCCAGCAGAGATATCACAGGGGGCGCCTATGGCTACACCTTC. The chain combines TRBV6-1 with TRBJ1-2; 9 nucleotides line up with TRBD1. CDR3 length equals 15 residues. Per the germline V gene, CDR1 is MNHNS and CDR2 is SASEGT. The V and J ends lost 6 bases and 4 bases, in that order; junction bases with no gene match: 9.

Concerning this clone itself: One end of the junction varies from germline; a read error may be responsible. This CDR3 is also generated by other DNA sequences in the sample. The chain is built from TRBV15 and TRBJ2-1; D uncertain. Germline V gene sequence: CDR1 LNHNV, CDR2 YYDKDF (reference sequence). The CDR3 is 11 residues long. Here the CDR3 reads CATSRGDEQFF. Written as DNA, the CDR3 is TGTGCCACAAGCAGAGGAGATGAGCAGTTCTTC.

The chain has TRBV19 and TRBJ1-4; weak D call: TRBD1 (5 bases). The V end was cut by 5 bases, the J end by 4 bases, with 14 bases between. The CDR3 length is 15 residues. Germline V gene lookup returns CDR1 LNHDA and CDR2 SQIVND (reference sequence). DNA of the CDR3: TGTGCCAGTAGTGCCCAGGGTTTCGATAATGAAAAACTGTTTTTT. Amino acids: CASSAQGFDNEKLFF.

The V and J genes are TRBV5-1 and TRBJ1-1, with 7 nucleotides matching TRBD1. This CDR3 spans 15 amino acids. The V gene end was trimmed by 0 bases and the J gene end by 4 bases; junction bases not matched to a gene: 6. CDR1 is SGHRS and CDR2 is YFSETQ in the germline V gene. The CDR3 nucleotides read TGCGCCAGCAGCTTGGCCGGCAGGGGGACCACTGAAGCTTTCTTT. Translated, it gives CASSLAGRGTTEAFF.

The chain recombines TRBV2 with TRBJ2-3; TRBD1 aligns across 7 bases. The CDR3 has 14 residues. Trimming took 6 bases from V and 2 from J; bases not matched to a gene: 5. CDR1 SNHLY and CDR2 FYNNEI come from the germline V gene. The CDR3 loop is CASRLQGYTDTQYF. CDR3 coding DNA: TGTGCCAGCAGGCTACAGGGGTACACAGATACGCAGTATTTT.

The chain couples TRBV6-1 to TRBJ2-1; 8 bases map to TRBD2. The CDR3 length is 15 residues. Germline V CDR1 and CDR2: MNHNS, SASEGT. With V trimmed by 4 bases and J by 3 bases, 5 bases remained unmatched. In nucleotides, the CDR3 is TGTGCCAGCAGTGCAGGGACTAGAGACTACAATGAGCAGTTCTTC. This gives the protein CASSAGTRDYNEQFF.